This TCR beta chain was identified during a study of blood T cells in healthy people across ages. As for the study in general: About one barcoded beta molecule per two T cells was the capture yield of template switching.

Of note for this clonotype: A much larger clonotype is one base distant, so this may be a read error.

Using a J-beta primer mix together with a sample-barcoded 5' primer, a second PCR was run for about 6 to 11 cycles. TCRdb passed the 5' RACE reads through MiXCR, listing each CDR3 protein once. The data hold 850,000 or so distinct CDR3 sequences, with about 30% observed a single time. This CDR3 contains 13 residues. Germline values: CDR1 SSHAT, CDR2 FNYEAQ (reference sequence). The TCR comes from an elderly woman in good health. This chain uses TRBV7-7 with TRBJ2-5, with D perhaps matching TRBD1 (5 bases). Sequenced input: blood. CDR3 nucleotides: TGTGCTAGCAGCAAAGGACACACCCAAGAGCAGTACTTC. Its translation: CASSKGHTQEQYF.